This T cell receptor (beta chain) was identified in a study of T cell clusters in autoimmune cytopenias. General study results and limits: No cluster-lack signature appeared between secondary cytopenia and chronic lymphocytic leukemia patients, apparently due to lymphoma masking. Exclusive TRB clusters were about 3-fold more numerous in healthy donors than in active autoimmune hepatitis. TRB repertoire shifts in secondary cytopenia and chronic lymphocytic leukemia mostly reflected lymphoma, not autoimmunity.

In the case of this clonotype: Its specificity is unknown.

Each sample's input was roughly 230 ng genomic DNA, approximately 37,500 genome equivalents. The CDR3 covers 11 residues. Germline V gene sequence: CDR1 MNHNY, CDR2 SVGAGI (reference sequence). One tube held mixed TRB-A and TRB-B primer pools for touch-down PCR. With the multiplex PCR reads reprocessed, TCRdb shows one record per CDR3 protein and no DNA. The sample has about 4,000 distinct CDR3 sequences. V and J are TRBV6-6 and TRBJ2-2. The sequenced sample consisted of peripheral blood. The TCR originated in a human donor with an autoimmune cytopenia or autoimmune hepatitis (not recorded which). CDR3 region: CASSIKGELFF.